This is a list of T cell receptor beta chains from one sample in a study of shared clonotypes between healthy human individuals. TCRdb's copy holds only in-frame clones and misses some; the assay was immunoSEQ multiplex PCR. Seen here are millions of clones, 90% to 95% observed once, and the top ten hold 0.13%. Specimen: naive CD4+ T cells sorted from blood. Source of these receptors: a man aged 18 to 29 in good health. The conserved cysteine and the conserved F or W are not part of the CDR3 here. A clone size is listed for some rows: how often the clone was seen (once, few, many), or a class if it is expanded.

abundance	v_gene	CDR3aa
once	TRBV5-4	ASSRDSGNSPLH
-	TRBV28	ASTAPGEGDVNEQY
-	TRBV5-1	ASSLAGSLYEQY
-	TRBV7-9	ASSLSSEAF
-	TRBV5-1	ASSLGGLGSPLH
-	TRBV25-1	ASSESGRAGTDTQY
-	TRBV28	ASGGGRGQY
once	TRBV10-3	AIRSVRGSTNTGELF
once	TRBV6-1	ASSDDRVSGYT
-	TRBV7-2	ASSLYAPSTEAF
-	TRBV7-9	ASSLNTGELF
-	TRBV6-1	ASSEEGDYGYT
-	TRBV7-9	ASSLRQGSSWGYT
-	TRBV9	ASSVSPTQGDTQY
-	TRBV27	ASSFGYEQY
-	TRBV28	ASSYRGYGYT
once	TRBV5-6	ASSRDNSGNTIY